A selection of T cell receptor beta chains follows, all from one sample in a study of T cell changes during pregnancy in multiple sclerosis. Sequencing used immunoSEQ multiplex PCR; TCRdb keeps in-frame clones, though not all of them. The sample consists of under 70,000 clones, 90% to 95% of them appearing once. The sequenced sample was CD4+ T cells from peripheral blood mononuclear cells, obtained in the first trimester of pregnancy. These receptors all stem from a female donor with multiple sclerosis, enrolled in a pregnancy study. Both conserved end residues are part of each CDR3.

j_call: TRBJ1-5; v_call: TRBV7-2; cdr3_aa: CASSRKGAYQPQHF
j_call: TRBJ2-3; v_call: TRBV5-5; cdr3_aa: CASSLISASGGANTQYF
j_call: TRBJ1-6; v_call: TRBV30; cdr3_aa: CAWSVDRGGSPLHF
j_call: TRBJ1-1; v_call: TRBV27; cdr3_aa: CASTSMWGRLNTEAFF
j_call: TRBJ1-6; v_call: TRBV7-9; cdr3_aa: CASSEDRLSSYNSPLHF
j_call: .; v_call: TRBV7-2; cdr3_aa: CASSYHGTGVYEQYF
j_call: TRBJ1-6; v_call: TRBV5-4; cdr3_aa: CASSLPGSPLHF
j_call: TRBJ1-2; v_call: TRBV30; cdr3_aa: CAWSGPSPNRAYGYTF
j_call: TRBJ1-5; v_call: TRBV6-5; cdr3_aa: CASSYDQGGVRAQHF
j_call: TRBJ2-1; v_call: TRBV18; cdr3_aa: CASSPGGGGEQFF
j_call: TRBJ2-7; v_call: TRBV29-1; cdr3_aa: CSVEDSAGNEQYF
j_call: TRBJ1-6; v_call: TRBV11-2; cdr3_aa: CASSAAQGSNSPLHF
j_call: TRBJ1-4; v_call: TRBV29-1; cdr3_aa: CSVHRGGEKLFF
j_call: TRBJ2-1; v_call: TRBV5-1; cdr3_aa: CASSSTGSSYNEQFF
j_call: TRBJ1-1; v_call: TRBV30; cdr3_aa: CAWSDGDTEAFF
j_call: TRBJ2-3; v_call: TRBV15; cdr3_aa: CATSRVTLLGVGTQYF
j_call: TRBJ1-1; v_call: TRBV19; cdr3_aa: CASSPETGRGTEAFF
j_call: TRBJ2-2; v_call: TRBV2; cdr3_aa: CASRITRIGGELFF
j_call: TRBJ1-2; v_call: TRBV9; cdr3_aa: CASSVDVTGLKGYTF
j_call: TRBJ1-2; v_call: TRBV11-2; cdr3_aa: CASSLFSQGMLFSYTF
j_call: TRBJ1-1; v_call: TRBV7-7; cdr3_aa: CASSFYSFRTANTEAFF
j_call: TRBJ2-7; v_call: TRBV27; cdr3_aa: CASKSRQKYEQYF
j_call: TRBJ1-2; v_call: TRBV21-1; cdr3_aa: CASSRDRGRDLDGYTF
j_call: TRBJ1-4; v_call: TRBV7-2; cdr3_aa: CASSLVGASNEKLFF
j_call: TRBJ1-2; v_call: TRBV7-9; cdr3_aa: CASSPRTGGNYGYTF
j_call: TRBJ2-1; v_call: TRBV5-4; cdr3_aa: CAKWDRGVNEQFF
j_call: TRBJ2-1; v_call: TRBV27; cdr3_aa: CASRDTGGYNEQFF
j_call: TRBJ1-2; v_call: TRBV10-3; cdr3_aa: CAIRKGQINYGYTF
j_call: TRBJ2-3; v_call: TRBV2; cdr3_aa: CASSEDGTATDTQYF
j_call: TRBJ1-6; v_call: TRBV7-2; cdr3_aa: CASGTGLYGSYNSPLHF
j_call: TRBJ2-7; v_call: TRBV5-1; cdr3_aa: CASSSGGYEQYF
j_call: TRBJ2-5; v_call: TRBV6-4; cdr3_aa: CASRAKGTRGETQYF
j_call: TRBJ1-1; v_call: TRBV6-6; cdr3_aa: CASNRGPPEAFF